Following are 10 T cell receptor beta chains from one sample sequenced in a study of identical twins. MiXCR, run by TCRdb on the 5' RACE reads, gives a single entry per CDR3 protein. The sample comprises hundreds of thousands of distinct CDR3 sequences, roughly 18% of which are singletons, and around 14% rests with the top ten. These data were likewise used in another study, on T cells expressing NK-cell markers.

The sequenced sample was PBMCs. These TCRs come from a woman younger than 35 in good health.

The V and J genes are TRBV5-5 and TRBJ2-7, with D unresolved. The CDR3 covers 18 residues. Germline CDR1 and CDR2: SGHKS and YYEKEE (reference sequence). The V and J ends lost 0 bases and 0 bases respectively, with 19 bases between them. The CDR3 region has the DNA TGTGCCAGCAGCTTGGGCCCGGACCCTCGTAAGAGCTCCTACGAGCAGTACTTC. Its translation is CASSLGPDPRKSSYEQYF.

This clonotype appeared once. The V call is TRBV19, the J call TRBJ2-7, with D maybe TRBD1 (5 bases). The CDR3 runs to 16 residues. The V gene's germline CDR1 is LNHDA and CDR2 SQIVND (reference sequence). The V and J ends lost 5 bases and 6 bases respectively, with 23 bases between them. The CDR3 loop reads CASSLHGHRRLSEQYF. DNA of the CDR3: TGTGCCAGTAGTCTCCATGGACACCGAAGGCTCTCCGAGCAGTACTTC.

V gene TRBV5-1 combines with J gene TRBJ1-1, with TRBD1 matching over 8 bases. The CDR3 length is 13 residues. The V gene's germline CDR1 is SGHRS and CDR2 YFSETQ. The trim removed 4 bases at V and 11 bases at J, leaving 10 bases unmatched. The CDR3 is CASSPTQDREAFF. CDR3 nucleotide sequence: TGCGCCAGCAGCCCGACCCAGGACAGGGAGGCTTTCTTT.

The chain employs TRBV4-3 and TRBJ2-7; 10 positions match TRBD1. The V gene's germline CDR1 is LGHNA and CDR2 YSLEER. After removal of 3 bases from V and 1 base from J, the junction contained 3 bases not matched to a gene. The CDR3 extends over 15 amino acids. The CDR3: CASSQRTGGSYEQYF. CDR3 in DNA: TGCGCCAGCAGCCAGCGGACAGGGGGTTCCTACGAGCAGTACTTC.

This clonotype has only a few counts. The rearrangement joins TRBV5-1 to TRBJ1-1; a possible D gene is TRBD1 (5 bases). Germline-derived CDR1 and CDR2 are SGHRS and YFSETQ. V gave up 4 bases and J gave up 0 bases, with 13 bases separating them. The CDR3 is 15 amino acids. CDR3 in DNA: TGCGCCAGCAGCGCCTGGGGGGAGGTGAACACTGAAGCTTTCTTT. Amino acid sequence: CASSAWGEVNTEAFF. The full variable domain, its missing parts supplied by reference TRBV5-1 and TRBJ1-1, is KAGVTQTPRYLIKTRGQQVTLSCSPISGHRSVSWYQQTPGQGLQFLFEYFSETQRNKGNFPGRFSGRQFSNSRSEMNVSTLELGDSALYLCASSAWGEVNTEAFFGQGTRLTVV.

The J gene is TRBJ2-3, the V gene TRBV20-1, with 14 bases matching TRBD2. This CDR3 comprises 13 residues. V trimming: 6 bases; J trimming: 6 bases; junction bases outside the gene matches: 2. CDR1 and CDR2 (germline): DFQATT, SNEGSKA (reference sequence). The CDR3 loop is CSAGTSGGDTQYF. CDR3 DNA sequence: TGCAGTGCCGGGACTAGCGGGGGTGATACGCAGTATTTT.

A word on this clonotype: One end of the junction does not line up with germline, which may come from a read error. The chain uses TRBV7-8 and TRBJ2-3; TRBD2 aligns across 7 bases. The V gene's germline CDR1 is SGHVS and CDR2 FQNEAQ. The CDR3 is 14 residues long. The CDR3 coding sequence is TGTGCCAGCGGCTTGCGGGACTACCCAGATACGCAGTATTTT. This encodes CASGLRDYPDTQYF.

This chain links TRBV7-6 with TRBJ2-1, with 10 bases identical to TRBD2. The CDR3 contains 23 residues. V was pared by 1 base and J by 4 bases, with 25 bases of the junction left unmatched. From germline, CDR1 is SGHVS and CDR2 FNYEAQ. The CDR3 here is CASSLELKGAGLARGKWYNEQFF. Written as DNA, the CDR3 is TGTGCCAGCAGCTTAGAGTTGAAAGGAGCGGGACTAGCGCGAGGAAAATGGTACAATGAGCAGTTCTTC.

CDR3 nucleotide sequence: TGTGCCAGCAGTCGTGCCCGGGACAGGGGGGGAGATACGCAGTATTTT. Encoded protein: CASSRARDRGGDTQYF. The chain uses TRBV27 and TRBJ2-3; 11 positions agree with TRBD1. CDR1 and CDR2 from the germline V gene are MNHEY and SMNVEV (reference sequence). Unmatched junction bases numbered 9, after V lost 5 bases and J lost 5 bases. The CDR3 has 16 residues.

This clonotype occurred a few times. This chain links TRBV20-1 with TRBJ2-1, with D possibly TRBD2 on 7 matching bases. The CDR3 has 12 amino acids. In germline, CDR1 is DFQATT, CDR2 SNEGSKA (reference sequence). V was pared by 4 bases and J by 6 bases, with 10 bases between. CDR3 nucleotide sequence: TGCAGTGCTACGGGGGGCTCCAATGAGCAGTTCTTC. Its translation: CSATGGSNEQFF.